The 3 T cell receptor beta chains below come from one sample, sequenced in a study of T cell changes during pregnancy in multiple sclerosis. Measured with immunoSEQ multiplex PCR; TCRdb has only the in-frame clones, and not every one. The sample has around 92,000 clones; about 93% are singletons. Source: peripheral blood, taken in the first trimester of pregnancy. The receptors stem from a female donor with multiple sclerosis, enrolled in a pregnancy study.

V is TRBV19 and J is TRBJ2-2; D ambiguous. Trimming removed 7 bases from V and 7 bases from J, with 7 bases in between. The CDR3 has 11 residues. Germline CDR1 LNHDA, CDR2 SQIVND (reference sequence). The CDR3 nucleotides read TGTGCCAGTACCGGTTACGGGGAGCTGTTTTTT. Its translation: CASTGYGELFF.

CDR3 sequence: CASSSLGGGATDTQYF. The CDR3 coding sequence is TGTGCCAGCAGCTCTCTAGGCGGGGGGGCAACAGATACGCAGTATTTT. The chain has TRBV5-6 and TRBJ2-3; 9 bases agree with TRBD2. With V trimmed by 3 bases and J by 3 bases, 8 bases remained unmatched. Germline CDR1 reads SGHDT; CDR2 reads YYEEEE. The CDR3 length is 16 residues.

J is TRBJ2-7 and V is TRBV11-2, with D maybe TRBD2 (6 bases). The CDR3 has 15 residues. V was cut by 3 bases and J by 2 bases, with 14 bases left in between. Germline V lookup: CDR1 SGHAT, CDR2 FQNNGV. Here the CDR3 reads CASSFWSTGAYEQYF. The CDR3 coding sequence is TGTGCCAGCAGCTTTTGGTCCACGGGGGCCTACGAGCAGTACTTC.